This T cell receptor beta chain was sequenced during a study of blood T cell repertoires in COVID-19. About the research overall: For recovered donors of Cohort 3, there were two negative PCRs, clearance, or symptom resolution. Both acute and convalescent COVID-19 samples were obtained from the United States, Italy and Spain. Sources were T cells, B-cell-depleted T cells, or PBMCs; the material itself was cDNA or gDNA.

The CDR3 has 13 amino acids. Trimming shortened V by 5 bases and J by 3 bases, and 10 bases separated the two germline ends. Germline CDR1 and CDR2: MNHEY and SVGAGI. Assignment of participants to cohorts was predicated upon participant-reported clinical history. Generated by immunoSEQ multiplex PCR, the TCRdb table keeps only in-frame clones and is missing some. The sample lists around 190,000 clones, about 88% occurring once. The chain is built from TRBV6-5 and TRBJ1-1; D not resolved. Sequenced sample: PBMCs or T cells enriched from blood (not recorded which). The origin of this receptor is a middle-aged woman in a cohort exposed to, infected with or recovered from COVID-19 (not recorded which). The DNA of the CDR3 is TGTGCCAGCAGTCCCCACTTAGACACTGAAGCTTTCTTT. It is translated as CASSPHLDTEAFF.